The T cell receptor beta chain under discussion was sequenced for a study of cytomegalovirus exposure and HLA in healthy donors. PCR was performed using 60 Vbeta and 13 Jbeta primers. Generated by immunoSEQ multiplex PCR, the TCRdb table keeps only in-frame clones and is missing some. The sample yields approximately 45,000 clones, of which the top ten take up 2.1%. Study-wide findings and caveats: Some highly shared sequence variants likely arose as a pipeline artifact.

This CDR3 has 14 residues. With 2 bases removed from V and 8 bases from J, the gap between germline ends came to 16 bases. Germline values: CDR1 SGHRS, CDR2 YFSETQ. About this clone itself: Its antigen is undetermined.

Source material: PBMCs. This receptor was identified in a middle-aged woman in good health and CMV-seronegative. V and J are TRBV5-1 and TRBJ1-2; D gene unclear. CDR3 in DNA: TGCGCCAGCAGCTTCACGGGATCCGATGGAGGCTACACCTTC. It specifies CASSFTGSDGGYTF.